This is a list of T cell receptor beta chains from one sample in a study of shared clonotypes between healthy human individuals. TCRdb keeps only in-frame clones here, not all; method: immunoSEQ multiplex PCR. The repertoire includes about 1 million clones, under 80% of them detected once, and around 1.4% sits in the top ten. Sequenced material: memory CD4+ T cells sorted from blood. Receptor source: a man aged 18-30 years in good health. The CDR3 runs from the conserved cysteine through the conserved F or W. A D gene is named only where the DNA matches it firmly. Size is omitted from some rows. Given values are once, few, many or a class for expanded clones.

>TRBJ2-5|.|.|TRBV5-4
CASSRQDEETQYF
TGTGCCAGCAGCCGACAGGACGAAGAGACCCAGTACTTC
>TRBJ2-7|TRBD2|.|TRBV6-1
CASSLTSGSHEQYF
TGTGCCAGCAGTTTGACTAGCGGGAGTCACGAGCAGTACTTC
>TRBJ2-2|.|.|TRBV6-6
CASSRPSSTRELFF
TGTGCCAGCAGCCGACCCTCTAGTACGAGGGAGCTGTTTTTT
>TRBJ2-1|.|.|TRBV11-2
CASSIQEGNNEQFF
TGTGCCAGCAGCATTCAAGAGGGCAACAATGAGCAGTTCTTC
>TRBJ2-7|.|.|TRBV18
CASSQESWGGQYF
TGTGCCAGCTCCCAGGAATCCTGGGGCGGGCAGTACTTC
>TRBJ1-6|TRBD1|.|TRBV5-4
CASSQGGQGQSPLHF
TGTGCCAGCAGCCAGGGGGGACAGGGACAATCACCCCTCCACTTT
>TRBJ2-1|TRBD2|.|TRBV2
CASGKGPLAGMSSYNEQFF
TGTGCCAGCGGTAAGGGTCCGCTAGCGGGCATGAGCTCCTACAATGAGCAGTTCTTC
>TRBJ2-7|TRBD2|.|TRBV6-6
CASRHPGTGTSTEQYF
TGTGCCAGCAGGCACCCCGGAACCGGGACTAGCACCGAGCAGTACTTC
>TRBJ2-7|.|few|TRBV28
CASSFLSYEQYF
TGTGCCAGCAGTTTCCTTTCCTACGAGCAGTACTTC
>TRBJ2-5|.|few|TRBV7-9
CASSFRRDQETQYF
TGTGCCAGCAGCTTCCGCAGGGATCAAGAGACCCAGTACTTC
>TRBJ1-5|.|.|TRBV10-2
CASSESRLGNQPQHF
TGCGCCAGCAGTGAGTCCCGGTTGGGCAATCAGCCCCAGCATTTT
>TRBJ1-3|TRBD1|.|TRBV7-8
CASSGDRGNTIYF
TGTGCCAGCAGCGGGGACAGGGGAAACACCATATATTTT
>TRBJ2-2|.|many|TRBV10-2
CATKSGPTNWELFF
TGCGCCACCAAGTCGGGACCAACCAACTGGGAGCTGTTTTTT
>TRBJ1-3|.|.|TRBV4-3
CASSQGLPISGNTIYF
TGCGCCAGCAGCCAAGGTCTACCTATCTCTGGAAACACCATATATTTT
>TRBJ1-6|.|.|TRBV14
CASSQDARGKSSYNSPLHF
TGTGCCAGCAGCCAAGATGCGAGAGGGAAGAGCTCCTATAATTCACCCCTCCACTTT
>TRBJ2-6|.|.|TRBV5-6
CASSLRLSSGANVLTF
TGTGCCAGCAGCTTGAGGTTAAGCTCTGGGGCCAACGTCCTGACTTTC
>TRBJ2-7|.|.|TRBV6-5
CASSYRGLGYEQYF
TGTGCCAGCAGTTACAGGGGACTTGGGTACGAGCAGTACTTC
>TRBJ2-3|.|.|TRBV28
CASSSPAGGISDTQYF
TGTGCCAGCAGTTCCCCCGCAGGGGGGATCTCAGATACGCAGTATTTT
>TRBJ1-1|TRBD1|.|TRBV5-5
CASSLTGATEAFF
TGTGCCAGCAGCTTGACAGGGGCAACTGAAGCTTTCTTT
>TRBJ1-1|.|.|TRBV21-1
CASSKARGRDTEAFF
TGTGCCAGCAGCAAAGCGCGGGGCAGAGACACTGAAGCTTTCTTT
>TRBJ2-1|.|.|TRBV5-8
CASSLTTAYNEQFF
TGTGCCAGCAGCTTGACGACAGCCTACAATGAGCAGTTCTTC
>TRBJ2-7|.|.|TRBV6-5
CASSYSPQGSYEQYF
TGTGCCAGCAGTTACTCACCACAGGGTTCCTACGAGCAGTACTTC
>TRBJ2-5|TRBD2|.|TRBV6-1
CASSEGFGAAGGEETQYF
TGTGCCAGCAGTGAAGGGTTCGGTGCGGCGGGGGGGGAAGAGACCCAGTACTTC
>TRBJ1-2|.|.|TRBV27
CASSPKGFSNTF
TGTGCCAGCAGTCCAAAAGGTTTCTCAAACACCTTC
>TRBJ2-1|.|few|TRBV7-2
CASSRRGPENEQFF
TGTGCCAGCAGCCGACGTGGACCCGAGAATGAGCAGTTCTTC
>TRBJ2-2|TRBD2|.|TRBV28
CASLSAGVGTGELFF
TGTGCCAGCTTGTCGGCGGGAGTAGGCACCGGGGAGCTGTTTTTT
>TRBJ2-2|.|.|TRBV2
CASSERQGGVTGELFF
TGTGCCAGCAGTGAAAGACAGGGAGGAGTCACCGGGGAGCTGTTTTTT
>TRBJ2-1|.|.|TRBV2
CASRGDFSYNEQFF
TGTGCCAGCAGAGGGGACTTCTCCTACAATGAGCAGTTCTTC
>TRBJ1-3|.|.|TRBV12-5
CASGLTGSGNTIYF
TGTGCTAGTGGTCTTACAGGCTCTGGAAACACCATATATTTT
>TRBJ2-5|TRBD2|.|TRBV10-3
CAISVLAGGGETQYF
TGTGCCATCAGTGTACTAGCGGGAGGGGGGGAGACCCAGTACTTC
>TRBJ2-2|.|few|TRBV19
CASSLPPRTGELFF
TGTGCCAGTAGTCTACCCCCCCGCACCGGGGAGCTGTTTTTT
>TRBJ1-6|.|.|TRBV10-2
CASSPDRSLSYNSPLHF
TGCGCCAGCAGTCCCGACAGGAGCCTATCCTATAATTCACCCCTCCACTTT
>TRBJ1-5|TRBD1|few|TRBV7-2
CASSIAGGQPQHF
TGTGCCAGCAGCATCGCAGGGGGACAGCCCCAGCATTTT
>TRBJ2-3|TRBD2|few|TRBV30
CAWNSGSGRRTDTQYF
TGTGCCTGGAATTCTGGTAGCGGGAGACGGACAGATACGCAGTATTTT
>TRBJ1-2|.|once|TRBV10-3
CAISDEGEHGYTF
TGTGCCATCAGTGACGAGGGTGAGCATGGCTACACCTTC